These T cell receptor beta chains were read from a single sample in a study of blood T cells in healthy people across ages. One entry per CDR3 protein, called by TCRdb with MiXCR from the 5' RACE reads. The table lists approximately 580,000 distinct CDR3 sequences, approximately 25% of them singletons. The same data also contributed to another study, on T cells of mothers and their children.

Sequencing used blood. These receptors all come from a boy aged 5-17 years in good health. The CDR3 runs from the conserved cysteine through the conserved F or W. D genes are given only for firm matches. A clone size is listed for some rows: how often the clone was seen (once, few, many), or a class if it is expanded.

j_call	cdr3_length	clone_size	d_call	v_call	cdr3_nt	cdr3_aa
TRBJ1-5	17	few	.	TRBV28	TGTGCCAGCAGTGACTGGACAGCTTGGAATAGCAATCAGCCCCAGCATTTT	CASSDWTAWNSNQPQHF
TRBJ1-1	15	.	.	TRBV20-1	TGCAGTGCTAGAGATTTAGAGGGCTTGGTTACTGAAGCTTTCTTT	CSARDLEGLVTEAFF
TRBJ2-7	15	.	TRBD1	TRBV13	TGTGCCAGCAGCCGCCCCGGGACAGGGTTCCACGAGCGGTACTTC	CASSRPGTGFHERYF
TRBJ2-5	15	.	.	TRBV20-1	TGCAGTGCTAGAGTCCCGGGCTCAGAACTGGGGACCCAGTACTTC	CSARVPGSELGTQYF
TRBJ1-4	15	.	.	TRBV4-2	TGTGCCAGCAGCCAGGGGAGGGCCGGCGGTGAAAAACTGTTTTTT	CASSQGRAGGEKLFF
TRBJ2-1	15	.	TRBD2	TRBV28	TGTGCCAGCAGTTTACTAGCGGGAGGCGGGAATGAGCAGTTCTTC	CASSLLAGGGNEQFF
TRBJ2-5	15	once	TRBD2	TRBV20-1	TGCAGTGCTGGGGCCGGGACTAGCGGTAAAGAGACCCAGTACTTC	CSAGAGTSGKETQYF
TRBJ2-7	13	few	.	TRBV10-3	TGTGCCTTGGGGGGGGGCGGGAGCGACGAGCAGTACTTC	CALGGGGSDEQYF
TRBJ1-3	14	few	TRBD1	TRBV29-1	TGCAGCGTTGGTGACGAGGACAGGGTTCACACCATATATTTT	CSVGDEDRVHTIYF
TRBJ2-7	17	.	.	TRBV7-8	TGTGCCAGCAGCTTAGCGCTCCGGCAGGGCGGGCCCTACGAGCAGTACTTC	CASSLALRQGGPYEQYF
TRBJ2-7	15	.	.	TRBV19	TGTGCCAGTTCCTATCCATCCGGGCCACCATCCGAGCAGTACTTC	CASSYPSGPPSEQYF
TRBJ2-7	17	few	.	TRBV28	TGTGCCAGCGCGCACCGCAAAACAGGGTACCCGGACTACGAGCAGTACTTC	CASAHRKTGYPDYEQYF
TRBJ2-2	13	few	TRBD1	TRBV2	TGTGCCAGCAGCGGGACAGGGGACGGGGAGCTGTTTTTT	CASSGTGDGELFF
TRBJ2-1	12	.	.	TRBV7-8	TGTGCCAGCAGCTTAGGAGTGGTTGAGCAGTTCTTC	CASSLGVVEQFF
TRBJ1-1	19	few	.	TRBV18	TGTGCCAGCTCACCGTCCCAGTTTGAAAGACAGGATCTGAACACTGAAGCTTTCTTT	CASSPSQFERQDLNTEAFF
TRBJ2-1	13	few	.	TRBV29-1	TGCAGCGTTGAAAAGAACTCCCTGGGTGAGCAGTTCTTC	CSVEKNSLGEQFF
TRBJ2-3	17	.	.	TRBV7-2	TGTGCCAGCAGCTTAGCGGCGACTCCGACTAGCACAGATACGCAGTATTTT	CASSLAATPTSTDTQYF
TRBJ2-7	16	.	TRBD2	TRBV4-1	TGCGCCAGCAGCCAGCCTCCTAGCGGTGGGGACTACGAGCAGTACTTC	CASSQPPSGGDYEQYF
TRBJ2-5	12	.	.	TRBV6-2/TRBV6-3	TGTGCCAGCAGTTATCTAAAGGGGACCCAGTACTTC	CASSYLKGTQYF
TRBJ1-6	18	.	.	TRBV4-3	TGCGCCAGCAGCCAAGGCAGAGTTTGGTGGCAGGAAAATTCACCCCTCCACTTT	CASSQGRVWWQENSPLHF
TRBJ2-5	18	few	.	TRBV5-5	TGTGCCAGCAGCTTGGCCGCCAACCGCCGGGACTTCCAAGAGACCCAGTACTTC	CASSLAANRRDFQETQYF
TRBJ2-7	14	few	TRBD2	TRBV20-1	TGCAGTGCTAGTGGTGAGCGGGAGGTGGACGAGCAGTACTTC	CSASGEREVDEQYF
TRBJ1-1	13	few	.	TRBV20-1	TGCAGTGCTAGGAAATCAGGAGGCACTGAAGCTTTCTTT	CSARKSGGTEAFF
TRBJ1-2	14	few	TRBD1	TRBV12-3/TRBV12-4	TGTGCCAGCAGCGACAGGGGGCGAGGCTATGGCTACACCTTC	CASSDRGRGYGYTF
TRBJ2-1	13	few	.	TRBV27	TGTGCCAGCAGTTTAGACGCTGGGAATGAGCAGTTCTTC	CASSLDAGNEQFF
TRBJ2-7	14	.	.	TRBV7-9	TGTGCCAGCGGCTTAACGGAGGGTAACTACGAGCAGTACTTC	CASGLTEGNYEQYF
TRBJ2-3	12	many	.	TRBV9	TGTGCCAGCAGTGTGGGAGGAGATACGCAGTATTTT	CASSVGGDTQYF
TRBJ2-7	14	many	.	TRBV4-2	TGTGCCAGCAGCCAACAGGGGCCCTCCTACGAGCAGTACTTC	CASSQQGPSYEQYF
TRBJ2-7	13	.	.	TRBV7-8	TGTGCCAGCAGCTTAGTACGGGAAAACGAGCAGTACTTC	CASSLVRENEQYF
TRBJ2-7	15	few	TRBD2	TRBV20-1	TGCAGTGCTCAAAGGCCGGGGGGGCCGACTTACGAGCAGTACTTC	CSAQRPGGPTYEQYF
TRBJ2-1	12	few	.	TRBV20-1	TGCAGTGCTAGAGATTCCTACAATGAGCAGTTCTTC	CSARDSYNEQFF
TRBJ2-1	17	.	.	TRBV7-2	TGTGCCAGCAGCTTACCGACAGTCTCTAGTGCCTACAATGAGCAGTTCTTC	CASSLPTVSSAYNEQFF
TRBJ1-1	15	few	.	TRBV6-5	TGTACCAGCAGTGCTACCTGGACGGGAAACACTGAAGCTTTCTTT	CTSSATWTGNTEAFF
TRBJ2-5	13	.	TRBD2	TRBV20-1	TGCAGTGGTACGGCGGGGGGTGGAGAGACCCAGTACTTC	CSGTAGGGETQYF
TRBJ2-2	15	.	TRBD1	TRBV6-6	TGTGCCAGCAGTTACCCCAGGGGGCGCACCGGGGAGCTGTTTTTT	CASSYPRGRTGELFF
TRBJ2-3	12	.	.	TRBV28	TGTGCCAGCAAAGGGACGACAAGGAAAAAGTATTTT	CASKGTTRKKYF
TRBJ1-5	14	.	.	TRBV3-1	TGTGCCAGCAGCCAATATAGTAGCAATCAGCCCCAGCATTTT	CASSQYSSNQPQHF